The present T cell receptor (beta chain) was sequenced within a study of spatial heterogeneity in lung cancer. Unique molecular identifiers tagged every individual TCR cDNA molecule. TCRdb redid the calling of the 5' RACE reads with MiXCR, one entry per CDR3 protein. The table shows approximately 12,000 distinct CDR3 sequences, with around 10% occurring only once. The sample's time point: blood at routine non-recurrence follow-up after resection. TCRs were sequenced from unsorted whole RNA of tumor, nontumor lung or PBMC. Looked up from germline, CDR1 is MNHEY and CDR2 is SVGAGI. V lost 6 bases, J lost 1 base, and 6 bases stayed unmatched. The CDR3 spans 14 residues.

The receptor was isolated from a female donor with early-stage non-small cell lung cancer. The rearrangement links TRBV6-5 to TRBJ2-7; 7 bases align to TRBD2. The specimen was PBMCs, collected at follow-up. In nucleotides, the CDR3 is TGTGCCAGCAGCCCGGGAGGAGGGTCCTACGAGCAGTACTTC. Protein product: CASSPGGGSYEQYF.